A selection of T cell receptor beta chains follows, all from one sample in a study of siplizumab effects on memory and regulatory T cells. TCRdb's table, derived via immunoSEQ multiplex PCR, lists solely in-frame clones and lacks some. The data show under 140,000 clones, with roughly 92% seen just once and 1% to 1.5% held by the top ten. Sequencing was performed on CD4+ T cells sorted from blood. All receptors derive from a human donor in good health. Each CDR3 is given without its conserved first and last residue. The order of the fields is V gene, CDR3 protein.

v_call: TRBV2; cdr3_aa: ASMLLAGAETQY
v_call: TRBV12-5; cdr3_aa: ASGLVLGTGFFRDTEAF
v_call: TRBV5-1; cdr3_aa: ASREQGETQY
v_call: TRBV7-2; cdr3_aa: ASSYNRGLETQY
v_call: TRBV25-1; cdr3_aa: ASSESRPWGLVGYT
v_call: TRBV4-1; cdr3_aa: ASSHQKGTPYEQY
v_call: TRBV7-9; cdr3_aa: ASSFGGVAYEQY
v_call: TRBV5-1; cdr3_aa: ASRTGMNTEAF
v_call: TRBV11-3; cdr3_aa: ASSPRLGRIDEQY
v_call: TRBV11-3; cdr3_aa: ASSYRPTGELF
v_call: TRBV18; cdr3_aa: ASSPEDRAGAGELF
v_call: TRBV9; cdr3_aa: ASSVRAGVPDTQY
v_call: TRBV5-8; cdr3_aa: ASRTRRGSYEQY
v_call: TRBV7-9; cdr3_aa: ASSTFRDREGSEAF
v_call: TRBV25-1; cdr3_aa: ASSSLAISYEQY
v_call: TRBV4-2; cdr3_aa: ASSQDGLAGGYEQY
v_call: TRBV5-1; cdr3_aa: ASSLQGMVGYT
v_call: TRBV5-4; cdr3_aa: ASSLFLASYEQY
v_call: TRBV29-1; cdr3_aa: SGSGLAGAYEQF
v_call: TRBV15; cdr3_aa: ATRDAGYEGYT
v_call: TRBV5-1; cdr3_aa: ASSPGRGGYGYT
v_call: TRBV19; cdr3_aa: ASSIAPGSSYEQY
v_call: TRBV5-8; cdr3_aa: ASSFRWTSGRKETQY
v_call: TRBV7-9; cdr3_aa: ASSSRQTGELF
v_call: TRBV27; cdr3_aa: ASSLANNEKLF
v_call: TRBV10-3; cdr3_aa: ATRTARNPKSYNEQF
v_call: TRBV18; cdr3_aa: ASSLQGVSSYGYT
v_call: TRBV30; cdr3_aa: AWSRQGSKFGQY
v_call: TRBV5-4; cdr3_aa: ASSLGTANTEAF
v_call: TRBV5-1; cdr3_aa: ASSLTPGLAGVETQY
v_call: TRBV6-1; cdr3_aa: ASCSQALGEQY
v_call: TRBV9; cdr3_aa: ASSTGTESYEQY
v_call: TRBV2; cdr3_aa: ASSPGTGQQPQH
v_call: TRBV9; cdr3_aa: ASSAGTSAGTQY
v_call: TRBV5-1; cdr3_aa: ASSATGTGTYEQY
v_call: TRBV19; cdr3_aa: ASSPSGVRQPQH
v_call: TRBV18; cdr3_aa: ASSPPSMTDSPLH
v_call: TRBV10-1; cdr3_aa: ASSESEGMGYT
v_call: TRBV2; cdr3_aa: ASRGDSTSKETQY
v_call: TRBV19; cdr3_aa: ASSIERYGGYT
v_call: TRBV7-2; cdr3_aa: ASSPRGQRGLL
v_call: TRBV11-2; cdr3_aa: ASSLFAAGRSQETQY
v_call: TRBV18; cdr3_aa: ASSDWASQETQY
v_call: TRBV7-2; cdr3_aa: ASRQRGGTNEKLF
v_call: TRBV9; cdr3_aa: ASSPETGTINTEAF
v_call: TRBV2; cdr3_aa: ASRLETQY
v_call: TRBV7-9; cdr3_aa: ASSLDRGLDSYGYT
v_call: TRBV5-1; cdr3_aa: ASSYSGQNTGELF
v_call: TRBV6-5; cdr3_aa: ASVKTGEGEQY
v_call: TRBV27; cdr3_aa: ASGSLAGEMGEQY